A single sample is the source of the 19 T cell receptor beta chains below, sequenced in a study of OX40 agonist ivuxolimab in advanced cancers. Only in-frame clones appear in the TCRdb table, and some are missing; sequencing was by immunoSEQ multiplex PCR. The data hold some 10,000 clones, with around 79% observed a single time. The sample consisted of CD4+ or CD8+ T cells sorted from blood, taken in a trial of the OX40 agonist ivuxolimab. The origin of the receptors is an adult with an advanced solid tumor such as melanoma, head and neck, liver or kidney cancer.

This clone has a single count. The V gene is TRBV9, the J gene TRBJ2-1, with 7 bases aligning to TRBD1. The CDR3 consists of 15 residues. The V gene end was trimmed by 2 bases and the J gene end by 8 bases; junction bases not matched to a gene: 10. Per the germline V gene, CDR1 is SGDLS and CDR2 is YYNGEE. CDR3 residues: CASSVTGTALDEQFF. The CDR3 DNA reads TGTGCCAGCAGCGTTACCGGGACAGCACTCGATGAGCAGTTCTTC.

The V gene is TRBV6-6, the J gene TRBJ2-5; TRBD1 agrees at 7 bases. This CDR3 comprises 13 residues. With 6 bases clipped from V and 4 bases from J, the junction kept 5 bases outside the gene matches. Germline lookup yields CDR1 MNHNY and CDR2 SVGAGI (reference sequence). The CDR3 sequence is CASSWGQRETQYF. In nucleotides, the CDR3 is TGTGCCAGCAGCTGGGGACAGCGAGAGACCCAGTACTTC.

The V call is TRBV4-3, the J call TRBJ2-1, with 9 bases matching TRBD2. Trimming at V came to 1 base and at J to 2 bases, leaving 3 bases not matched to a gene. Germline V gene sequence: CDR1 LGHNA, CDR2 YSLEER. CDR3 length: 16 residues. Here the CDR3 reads CASSQALAGAYNEQFF. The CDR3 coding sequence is TGCGCCAGCAGCCAAGCCTTAGCGGGGGCCTACAATGAGCAGTTCTTC.

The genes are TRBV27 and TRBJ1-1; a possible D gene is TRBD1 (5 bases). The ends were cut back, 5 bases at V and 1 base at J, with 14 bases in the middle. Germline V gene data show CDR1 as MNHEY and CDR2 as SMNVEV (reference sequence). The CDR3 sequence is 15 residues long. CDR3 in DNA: TGTGCCAGCAGTGCCTCAGGGATCGCGAACACTGAAGCTTTCTTT. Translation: CASSASGIANTEAFF.

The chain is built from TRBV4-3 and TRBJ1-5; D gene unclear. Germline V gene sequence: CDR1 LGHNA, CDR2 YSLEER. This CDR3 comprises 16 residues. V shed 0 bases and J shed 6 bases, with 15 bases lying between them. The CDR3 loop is CASSQERNLRGQPQHF. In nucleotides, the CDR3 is TGCGCCAGCAGCCAAGAGCGAAACCTCCGGGGTCAGCCCCAGCATTTT.

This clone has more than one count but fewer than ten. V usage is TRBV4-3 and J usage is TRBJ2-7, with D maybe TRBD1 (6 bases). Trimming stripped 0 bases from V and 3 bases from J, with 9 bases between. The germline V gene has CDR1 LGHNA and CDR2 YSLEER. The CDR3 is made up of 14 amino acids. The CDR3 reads CASSQDETGYEQYF. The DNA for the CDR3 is TGCGCCAGCAGCCAAGATGAGACAGGCTACGAGCAGTACTTC.

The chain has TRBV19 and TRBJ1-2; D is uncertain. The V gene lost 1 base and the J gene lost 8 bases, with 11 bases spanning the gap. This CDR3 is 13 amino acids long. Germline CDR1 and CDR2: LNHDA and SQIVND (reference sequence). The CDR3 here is CASSIAEGRGYTF. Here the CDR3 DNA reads TGTGCCAGTAGTATAGCTGAAGGAAGAGGCTACACCTTC.

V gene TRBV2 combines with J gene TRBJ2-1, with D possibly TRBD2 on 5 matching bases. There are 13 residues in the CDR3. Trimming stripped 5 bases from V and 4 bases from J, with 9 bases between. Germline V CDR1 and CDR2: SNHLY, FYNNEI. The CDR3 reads CASSPSRYNEQFF. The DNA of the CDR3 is TGTGCCAGCAGTCCTAGCAGGTACAATGAGCAGTTCTTC.

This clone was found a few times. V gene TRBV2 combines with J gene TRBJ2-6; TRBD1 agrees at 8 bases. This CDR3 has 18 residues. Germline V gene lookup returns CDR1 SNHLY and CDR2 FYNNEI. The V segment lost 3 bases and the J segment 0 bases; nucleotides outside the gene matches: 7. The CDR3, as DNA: TGTGCCAGCAGTGACGTGGGACAGGTAACCTCTGGGGCCAACGTCCTGACTTTC. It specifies CASSDVGQVTSGANVLTF.

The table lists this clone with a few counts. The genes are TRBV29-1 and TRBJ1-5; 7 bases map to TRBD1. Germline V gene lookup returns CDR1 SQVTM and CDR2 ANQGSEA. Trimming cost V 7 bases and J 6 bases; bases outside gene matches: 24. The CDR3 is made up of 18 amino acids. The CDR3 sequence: CSAGRTGHRVGAVQPQHF. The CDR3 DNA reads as TGCAGCGCCGGTAGGACAGGACATCGCGTGGGAGCCGTTCAGCCCCAGCATTTT.

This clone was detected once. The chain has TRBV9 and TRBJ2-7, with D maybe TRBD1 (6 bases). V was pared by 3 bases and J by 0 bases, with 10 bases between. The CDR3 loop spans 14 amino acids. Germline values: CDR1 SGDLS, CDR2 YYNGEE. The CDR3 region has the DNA TGTGCCAGCAGCGCCGGGGACAACTCCTACGAGCAGTACTTC. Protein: CASSAGDNSYEQYF.

The CDR3 nucleotides are TGTGCCAGCAGTGGTCAGGGGCATCAGCCCCAGCATTTT. Translation: CASSGQGHQPQHF. V gene TRBV6-1 combines with J gene TRBJ1-5; weak D call: TRBD1 (6 bases). Germline loops: CDR1 MNHNS, CDR2 SASEGT. With 4 bases removed from V and 5 bases from J, the gap between germline ends came to 9 bases. The CDR3 consists of 13 residues.

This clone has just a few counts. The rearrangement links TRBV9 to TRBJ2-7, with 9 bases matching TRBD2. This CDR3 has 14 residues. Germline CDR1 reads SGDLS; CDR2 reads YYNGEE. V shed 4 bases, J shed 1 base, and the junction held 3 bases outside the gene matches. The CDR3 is CASSPGLASYEQYF. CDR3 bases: TGTGCCAGCAGCCCCGGACTAGCGTCCTACGAGCAGTACTTC.

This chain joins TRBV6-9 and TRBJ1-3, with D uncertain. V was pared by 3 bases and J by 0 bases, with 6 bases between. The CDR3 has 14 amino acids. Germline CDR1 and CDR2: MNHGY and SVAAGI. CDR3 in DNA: TGTGCCAGCAGTTACGGCGGCTCTGGAAACACCATATATTTT. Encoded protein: CASSYGGSGNTIYF.

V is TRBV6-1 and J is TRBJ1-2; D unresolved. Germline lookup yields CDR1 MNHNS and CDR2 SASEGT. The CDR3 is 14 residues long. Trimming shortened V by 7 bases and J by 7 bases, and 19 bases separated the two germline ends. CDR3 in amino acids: CASTMAAPYFGYTF. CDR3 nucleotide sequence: TGTGCCAGCACAATGGCCGCGCCGTATTTTGGCTACACCTTC.

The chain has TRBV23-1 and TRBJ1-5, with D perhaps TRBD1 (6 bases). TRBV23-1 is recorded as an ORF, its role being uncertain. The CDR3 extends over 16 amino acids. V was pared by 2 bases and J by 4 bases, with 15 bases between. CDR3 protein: CASSQKGGEENQPQHF. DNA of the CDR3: TGCGCCAGCAGTCAAAAGGGGGGAGAAGAGAATCAGCCCCAGCATTTT.

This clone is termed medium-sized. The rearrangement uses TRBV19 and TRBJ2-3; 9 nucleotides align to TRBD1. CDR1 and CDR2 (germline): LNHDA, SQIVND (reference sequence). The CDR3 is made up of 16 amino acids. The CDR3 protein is CATVGQGRGSTDTQYF. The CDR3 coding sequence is TGTGCTACCGTAGGACAGGGGCGGGGGAGCACAGATACGCAGTATTTT.

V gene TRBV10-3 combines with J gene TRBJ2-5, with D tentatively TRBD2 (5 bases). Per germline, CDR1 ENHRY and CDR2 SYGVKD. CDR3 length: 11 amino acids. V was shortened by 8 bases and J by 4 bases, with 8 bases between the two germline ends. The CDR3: CAIGEGETQYF. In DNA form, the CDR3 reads TGTGCCATCGGAGAGGGAGAGACCCAGTACTTC.

CDR3 sequence reads: CASSEGTIIHGYTF. In nucleotides, the CDR3 is TGTGCCAGCAGTGAGGGGACTATCATCCATGGCTACACCTTC. V and J are TRBV6-1 and TRBJ1-2, with D possibly TRBD1 on 5 matching bases. Germline lookup yields CDR1 MNHNS and CDR2 SASEGT. V lost 3 bases to trimming and J lost 6 bases, with 14 bases between them. The CDR3 is made up of 14 amino acids.